This TCR beta chain was retrieved from a study of blood T cell repertoires in COVID-19. Measured with immunoSEQ multiplex PCR; TCRdb has only the in-frame clones, and not every one. The sample comprises some 50,000 clones, 70% to 90% of which are singletons, and 3.1% rests with the top ten. Trimming at V came to 0 bases and at J to 4 bases, leaving 4 bases not matched to a gene. Germline CDR1 reads SGHTA; CDR2 reads FQGTGA. The CDR3 loop spans 15 amino acids. The chain recombines TRBV7-3 with TRBJ2-3; 7 bases match TRBD1. The sequence came from a woman in her fifties or sixties who had recovered from COVID-19. The sequenced sample consisted of PBMCs or T cells enriched from blood (not recorded which). CDR3 region: CASSLTSTGSDTQYF. In DNA form, the CDR3 reads TGTGCCAGCAGCTTAACCTCGACAGGGTCAGATACGCAGTATTTT.